The clone carrying this TCR beta chain turned up a few times. Antigen: not known. This entry is derived from a study of Graves' ophthalmopathy and Graves' hyperthyroidism. Per germline, CDR1 MNHNS and CDR2 SASEGT. Trimming shortened V by 2 bases and J by 3 bases, and 8 bases separated the two germline ends. The CDR3 runs to 13 residues. Study results and limitations: The model flagged ophthalmopathy progression at 55% to 71% sensitivity and around 72% specificity.

CAS ≥3, NOSPECS ≥4, moderate-to-severe activity and duration under 3 months marked donors with ophthalmopathy. Diagnostic conclusions were grounded in clinical symptoms, serum thyroxine, TRAb, thyroid ultrasound and orbital computed tomography. TCR beta CDR3 amplification used RNA transcripts. A first-round RT-PCR used HTBI primers, followed by a second-round multiplex PCR. TCRdb processed the multiplex PCR reads anew with MiXCR; each CDR3 protein has one entry. Of about 740,000 distinct CDR3 sequences in the sample, roughly two fifths were seen once. V usage is TRBV6-1 and J usage is TRBJ2-7; no definite D call. The sample taken for sequencing was peripheral blood. The sequence derives from an adult man with Graves' ophthalmopathy. The CDR3 DNA sequence: TGTGCCAGCAGTGAAAGCCGGGTCTACGAGCAGTACTTC. It encodes CASSESRVYEQYF.